The 6 T cell receptor beta chains below were found in one sample sequenced in a study. TCRdb analysed the RT-PCR reads with MiXCR anew, one entry per CDR3 protein. The data show around 700,000 distinct CDR3 sequences, with around 14% seen just once and roughly 3.6% held by the top ten. The sequencing sample was made of memory CD4+ T cells from blood. Every receptor here comes from a female donor in good health, serving as a healthy control.

This clonotype was seen only a few times. The rearrangement links TRBV7-3 to TRBJ1-6; D gene uncertain. The CDR3 is 9 amino acids. From germline, CDR1 is SGHTA and CDR2 FQGTGA. Trimming cost V 1 base and J 15 bases, with 1 base left between them. CDR3 nucleotide sequence: TGTGCCAGCAGCTTAAACCTCCACTTT. Residues: CASSLNLHF.

This clonotype was recorded many times. The chain has TRBV12-3 or TRBV12-4 and TRBJ2-2; D is undetermined. The V end was cut by 3 bases, the J end by 6 bases, with 11 bases between. The CDR3 covers 14 residues. The CDR3 coding sequence is TGTGCCAGCAGTTTCCAGCTTGCGTCCGGGGAGCTGTTTTTT. As protein: CASSFQLASGELFF.

This chain joins TRBV28 and TRBJ2-2; TRBD1 might be the D (6 bases). There are 12 residues in the CDR3. From germline, CDR1 is MDHEN and CDR2 SYDVKM. The V end was cut by 7 bases, the J end by 3 bases, with 6 bases between. The CDR3 DNA reads TGTGCCAGCAACAGGGACACCGGGGAGCTGTTTTTT. Residues: CASNRDTGELFF.

This clonotype was detected ten times or more. The DNA of the CDR3 is TGTGCCAGCCTCAGGCGACAGGGGCCGGATACGCAGTATTTT. This codes for CASLRRQGPDTQYF. The chain combines TRBV7-2 with TRBJ2-3, with 8 bases identical to TRBD1. CDR3 length: 14 amino acids. V lost 8 bases and J lost 6; bases outside the gene matches: 10. Per germline, CDR1 SGHTA and CDR2 FQGNSA.

This clonotype was counted many times. The rearrangement joins TRBV12-3 or TRBV12-4 to TRBJ2-7, with D possibly being TRBD1 (6 bases). This CDR3 has 15 amino acids. The ends were cut back, 5 bases at V and 0 bases at J, with 14 bases in the middle. The CDR3 nucleotides are TGTGCCAGCAGTACACGGACAGAATACTCCTACGAGCAGTACTTC. Its translation: CASSTRTEYSYEQYF.

CDR3 nucleotide sequence: TGTGCCAGCTCACCACATACAGGTAGCGATTCACCCCTCCACTTT. Translating it yields CASSPHTGSDSPLHF. J is TRBJ1-6 and V is TRBV18, with D perhaps TRBD1 (5 bases). CDR1 and CDR2 from the germline V gene are KGHSH and LQKENI. The V gene lost 1 base and the J gene lost 8 bases, with 12 bases spanning the gap. This CDR3 has 15 amino acids.